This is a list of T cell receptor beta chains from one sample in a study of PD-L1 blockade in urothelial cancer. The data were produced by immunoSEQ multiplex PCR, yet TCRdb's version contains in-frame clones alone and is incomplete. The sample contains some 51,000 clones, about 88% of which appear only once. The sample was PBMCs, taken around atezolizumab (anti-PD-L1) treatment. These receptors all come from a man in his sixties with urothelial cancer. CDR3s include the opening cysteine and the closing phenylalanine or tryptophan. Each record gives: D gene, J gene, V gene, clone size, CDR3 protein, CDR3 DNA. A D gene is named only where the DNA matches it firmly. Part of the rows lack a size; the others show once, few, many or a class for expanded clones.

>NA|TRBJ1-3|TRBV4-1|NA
CASSQGGGGNTIYF
TGCGCCAGCAGCCAAGGTGGAGGTGGAAACACCATATATTTT
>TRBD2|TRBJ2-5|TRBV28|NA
CASSLWGGETQYF
TGTGCCAGCAGTTTATGGGGAGGGGAGACCCAGTACTTC
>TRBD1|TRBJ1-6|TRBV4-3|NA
CASSQDRAGSPLHF
TGCGCCAGCAGCCAGGACAGGGCGGGGTCACCCCTCCACTTT
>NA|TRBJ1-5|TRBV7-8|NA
CASSLVGRNQPQHF
TGTGCCAGCAGCTTAGTAGGGAGAAATCAGCCCCAGCATTTT
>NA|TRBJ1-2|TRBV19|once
CASSIDLSMPGRGYTF
TGTGCCAGTAGTATAGATCTGAGTATGCCAGGGCGCGGCTACACCTTC
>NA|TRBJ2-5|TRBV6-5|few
CASSYNPSGKETQYF
TGTGCCAGCAGTTACAACCCCAGCGGAAAAGAGACCCAGTACTTC
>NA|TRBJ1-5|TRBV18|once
CASSPGREGQPQHF
TGTGCCAGCTCACCCGGCAGGGAAGGTCAGCCCCAGCATTTT
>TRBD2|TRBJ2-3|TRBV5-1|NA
CASSFSSGVVTDTQYF
TGCGCCAGCAGCTTTAGCAGCGGGGTGGTCACAGATACGCAGTATTTT
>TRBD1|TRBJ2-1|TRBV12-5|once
CASGTKSGTGAKNEQFF
TGTGCTAGTGGTACAAAATCCGGGACAGGGGCGAAGAATGAGCAGTTCTTC
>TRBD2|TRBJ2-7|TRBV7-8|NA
CASSERGGSGSYYEQYF
TGTGCCAGCAGCGAGCGGGGGGGGAGCGGGAGTTACTACGAGCAGTACTTC
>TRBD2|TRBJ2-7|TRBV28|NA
CASRFIAGDYEQYF
TGTGCCAGCCGCTTCATAGCGGGGGACTACGAGCAGTACTTC
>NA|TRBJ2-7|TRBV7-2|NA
CASSLEGVTYEQYF
TGTGCCAGCAGCTTAGAGGGGGTAACCTACGAGCAGTACTTC
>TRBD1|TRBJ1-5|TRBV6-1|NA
CASSKDRAENQPQHF
TGTGCCAGCAGCAAAGACAGGGCTGAAAATCAGCCCCAGCATTTT
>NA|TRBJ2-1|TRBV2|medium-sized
CASSDGDSNEQFF
TGTGCCAGCAGTGACGGAGACAGCAATGAGCAGTTCTTC
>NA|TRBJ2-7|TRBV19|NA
CASSTSSPGTPSYEQYF
TGTGCCAGTAGCACCTCATCTCCCGGGACACCTAGTTACGAGCAGTACTTC
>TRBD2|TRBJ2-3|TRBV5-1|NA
CASSSERGGRDTQYF
TGCGCCAGCAGCTCCGAGCGGGGGGGCCGAGATACGCAGTATTTT
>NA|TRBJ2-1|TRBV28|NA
CASLSYNEQFF
TGTGCCAGCCTCTCCTACAATGAGCAGTTCTTC
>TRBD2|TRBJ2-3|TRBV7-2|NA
CASSRERTSATRRTDTQYF
TGTGCCAGCAGTCGAGAACGGACTAGTGCCACCCGGCGCACAGATACGCAGTATTTT
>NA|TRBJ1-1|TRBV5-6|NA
CASSLDLNTEAFF
TGTGCCAGCAGCTTGGATTTAAACACTGAAGCTTTCTTT
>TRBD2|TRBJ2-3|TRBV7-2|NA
CASSLLAGGGGTDTQYF
TGTGCCAGCAGCTTGCTAGCGGGAGGAGGTGGCACAGATACGCAGTATTTT
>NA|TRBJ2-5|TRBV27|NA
CASKGGGAGETQYF
TGTGCCAGCAAAGGAGGGGGCGCGGGAGAGACCCAGTACTTC
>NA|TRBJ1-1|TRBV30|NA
CAWSMAGYTEAFF
TGTGCCTGGAGCATGGCGGGGTACACTGAAGCTTTCTTT
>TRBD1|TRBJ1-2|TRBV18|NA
CASSPQGAGGYTF
TGTGCCAGCTCACCACAGGGGGCCGGTGGCTACACCTTC
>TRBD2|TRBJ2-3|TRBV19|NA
CASSLAGGITDTQYF
TGTGCCAGTAGTCTAGCGGGAGGGATCACAGATACGCAGTATTTT
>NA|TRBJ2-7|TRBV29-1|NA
CSVGEVYEQYF
TGCAGCGTTGGGGAGGTCTACGAGCAGTACTTC
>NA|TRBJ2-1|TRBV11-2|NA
CASSPLGGSQEQFF
TGTGCCAGCAGCCCCCTTGGTGGGAGCCAGGAGCAGTTCTTC
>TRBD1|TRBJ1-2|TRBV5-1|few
CASSLGQGAANYGYTF
TGCGCCAGCAGCTTGGGACAGGGGGCAGCTAACTATGGCTACACCTTC
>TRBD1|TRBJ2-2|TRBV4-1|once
CASSQAGTGGGNTGELFF
TGCGCCAGCAGCCAGGCCGGTACAGGGGGCGGGAACACCGGGGAGCTGTTTTTT
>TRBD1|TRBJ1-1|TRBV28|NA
CASGLGQIMNTEAFF
TGTGCCAGCGGCCTGGGACAGATCATGAACACTGAAGCTTTCTTT
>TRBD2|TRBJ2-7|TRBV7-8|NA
CASSDRTSGLYEQYF
TGTGCCAGCAGCGACAGGACTAGCGGGCTCTACGAGCAGTACTTC
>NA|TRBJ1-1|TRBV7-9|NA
CASSPWGENTEAFF
TGTGCCAGCAGTCCATGGGGGGAGAACACTGAAGCTTTCTTT
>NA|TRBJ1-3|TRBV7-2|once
CASSLTNENTIYF
TGTGCCAGCAGCTTGACAAACGAGAACACCATATATTTT
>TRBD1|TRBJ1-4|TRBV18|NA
CASSPMGQSLTANEKLFF
TGTGCCAGCTCACCAATGGGACAGTCCTTGACAGCTAATGAAAAACTGTTTTTT
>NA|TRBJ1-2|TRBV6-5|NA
CASSYSSAGSNYGYTF
TGTGCCAGCAGTTACTCGTCAGCGGGGAGTAACTATGGCTACACCTTC
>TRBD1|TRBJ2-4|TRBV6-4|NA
CASLGQGEGKNIQYF
TGTGCCAGCCTGGGACAGGGGGAGGGGAAAAACATTCAGTACTTC
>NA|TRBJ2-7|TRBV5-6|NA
CASSFEAYEQYF
TGTGCCAGCAGCTTTGAGGCCTACGAGCAGTACTTC
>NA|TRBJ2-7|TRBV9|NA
CASSPTIGGGSYEQYF
TGTGCCAGCAGCCCAACCATAGGGGGGGGGTCCTACGAGCAGTACTTC
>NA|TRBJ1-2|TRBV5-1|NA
CASSLLTEVYGYTF
TGCGCCAGCAGCCTGTTGACAGAAGTGTATGGCTACACCTTC
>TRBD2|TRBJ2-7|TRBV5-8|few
CASSKSRDYSSYEQYF
TGTGCCAGCAGCAAGAGCCGGGACTATAGCTCCTACGAGCAGTACTTC
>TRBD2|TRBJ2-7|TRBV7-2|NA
CASSRMGSGSSYEQYF
TGTGCCAGCAGCCGAATGGGTAGCGGGAGCTCCTACGAGCAGTACTTC
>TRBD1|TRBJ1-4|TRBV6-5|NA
CASSSGQALNEKLFF
TGTGCCAGCAGTTCGGGACAGGCCTTAAATGAAAAACTGTTTTTT
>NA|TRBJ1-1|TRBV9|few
CASSEGWNTEAFF
TGTGCCAGCAGCGAGGGGTGGAACACTGAAGCTTTCTTT
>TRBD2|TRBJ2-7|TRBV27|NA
CASSFGERGSYEQYF
TGTGCCAGCAGTTTCGGCGAGCGGGGGAGCTACGAGCAGTACTTC
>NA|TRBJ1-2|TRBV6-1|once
CASSEDRYSNYGYTF
TGTGCCAGCAGTGAAGACAGGTATTCTAACTATGGCTACACCTTC
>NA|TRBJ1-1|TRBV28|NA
CASSLGGIEAFF
TGTGCCAGCAGTTTGGGGGGTATTGAAGCTTTCTTT
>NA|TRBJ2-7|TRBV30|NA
CAWSVRGREQYF
TGTGCCTGGAGTGTACGAGGCCGCGAGCAGTACTTC
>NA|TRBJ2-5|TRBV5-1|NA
CASSKTASQETQYF
TGCGCCAGCAGCAAGACAGCCTCCCAAGAGACCCAGTACTTC
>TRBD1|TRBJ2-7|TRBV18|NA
CASSRDRGSWEQYF
TGTGCCAGCTCCCGGGACAGGGGGTCTTGGGAGCAGTACTTC
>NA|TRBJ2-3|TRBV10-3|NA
CAISGEAQYF
TGTGCCATCAGCGGAGAGGCGCAGTATTTT
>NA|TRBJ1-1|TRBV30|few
CAWTKQGNTEAFF
TGTGCCTGGACCAAACAGGGGAACACTGAAGCTTTCTTT
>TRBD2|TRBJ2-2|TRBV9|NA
CASTKRSGGDGELFF
TGTGCCAGCACCAAAAGGTCGGGAGGGGACGGGGAGCTGTTTTTT
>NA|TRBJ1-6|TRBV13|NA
CASSLRSYGNSPLHF
TGTGCCAGCAGCTTGAGGTCCTATGGGAATTCACCCCTCCACTTT
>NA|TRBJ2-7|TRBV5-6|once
CASSLIRTVVHEQYF
TGTGCCAGCAGCTTGATACGCACGGTGGTCCACGAGCAGTACTTC
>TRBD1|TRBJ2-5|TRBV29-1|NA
CSAEDREQETQYF
TGCAGCGCCGAGGACAGGGAACAAGAGACCCAGTACTTC
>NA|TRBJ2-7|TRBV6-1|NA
CASSLAAEQYF
TGTGCCAGCAGCCTCGCAGCGGAGCAGTACTTC
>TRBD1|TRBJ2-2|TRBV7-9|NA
CASSRQGNTGELFF
TGTGCCAGCAGCCGACAGGGGAACACCGGGGAGCTGTTTTTT
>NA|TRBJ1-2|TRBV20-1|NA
CSAIKGDGYTF
TGCAGTGCTATTAAGGGAGATGGCTACACCTTC